The clone carrying this TCR beta chain was observed many times. Its specificity is not known. The CDR3 totals 14 residues. Germline lookup yields CDR1 MNHEY and CDR2 SMNVEV (reference sequence). Trimming cost V 6 bases and J 4 bases; bases outside gene matches: 7. The entry originates in a study of T-cell memory formation after mild COVID-19. Study-wide points: Researchers report contracting CD4+ clones mostly in CM and EM, with CD8+ clones in EMRA.

Constant-segment-primed 5'RACE gave TCR alpha and TCR beta cDNA libraries with sample barcodes and UMIs. Each CDR3 protein is one row after TCRdb ran MiXCR on the 5' RACE reads. The sample lists 550,000 to 600,000 distinct CDR3 sequences; roughly 21% were seen once. V and J are TRBV27 and TRBJ2-5, with 8 bases that match TRBD1. The sample comprised PBMCs or a T cell subset sorted from them (not recorded which). The TCR comes from an adult woman who had mild COVID-19 (a few samples of this study predate the infection). Cell type and time point are not known. The CDR3 region has the DNA TGTGCCAGCAGGACCGGACAGGGCCGAGAGACCCAGTACTTC. Protein product: CASRTGQGRETQYF.